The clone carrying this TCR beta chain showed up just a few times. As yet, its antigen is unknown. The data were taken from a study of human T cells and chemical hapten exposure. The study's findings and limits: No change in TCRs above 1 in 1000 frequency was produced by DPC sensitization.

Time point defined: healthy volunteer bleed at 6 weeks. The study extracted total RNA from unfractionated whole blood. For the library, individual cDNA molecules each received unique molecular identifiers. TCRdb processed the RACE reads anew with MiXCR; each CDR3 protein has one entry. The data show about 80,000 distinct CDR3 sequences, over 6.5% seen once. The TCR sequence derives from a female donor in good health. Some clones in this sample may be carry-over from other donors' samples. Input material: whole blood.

In nucleotides, the CDR3 is TGTGCCAGCAGCCAAGAGAAGCGGCGCCCCCCCAATGAGCAGTTCTTC. Encoded protein: CASSQEKRRPPNEQFF. This rearrangement joins TRBV14 to TRBJ2-1; perhaps TRBD2 as D (5 bases). Germline V gives CDR1 SGHDN, CDR2 FVKESK. V dropped 0 bases and J dropped 6 bases, with 15 bases sitting between them. The CDR3 runs to 16 residues.